This T cell receptor (beta chain) comes out of a study of T-cell memory formation after mild COVID-19. Study overall: Among the donors, TCR clusters were largely specific to each donor. Whole-study findings and limits: A subset of responding clones appeared in pre-infection memory, suggesting cross-reactive memory joined. Nothing showed for sure that second-wave clones peaking on day 37 were SARS-CoV-2 specific.

As to this clonotype: What it recognizes is unknown.

MiXCR, run by TCRdb on the 5' RACE reads, gives a single entry per CDR3 protein. The sample shows 400,000 to 500,000 distinct CDR3 sequences, approximately 20% of them seen only once. The germline V gene encodes CDR1 SEHNR and CDR2 FQNEAQ (reference sequence). This CDR3 is 14 amino acids long. V shed 7 bases and J shed 1 base, with 13 bases lying between them. This chain links TRBV7-9 with TRBJ2-5, with D hard to call. The sequence was obtained from an adult woman who had mild COVID-19 (a few samples of this study predate the infection). Cell type and time point are not known. Sequenced sample: PBMCs or a T cell subset sorted from them (not recorded which). CDR3 bases: TGTGCCAGCACCTCGAAAGAGCCCCAAGAGACCCAGTACTTC. Protein product: CASTSKEPQETQYF.